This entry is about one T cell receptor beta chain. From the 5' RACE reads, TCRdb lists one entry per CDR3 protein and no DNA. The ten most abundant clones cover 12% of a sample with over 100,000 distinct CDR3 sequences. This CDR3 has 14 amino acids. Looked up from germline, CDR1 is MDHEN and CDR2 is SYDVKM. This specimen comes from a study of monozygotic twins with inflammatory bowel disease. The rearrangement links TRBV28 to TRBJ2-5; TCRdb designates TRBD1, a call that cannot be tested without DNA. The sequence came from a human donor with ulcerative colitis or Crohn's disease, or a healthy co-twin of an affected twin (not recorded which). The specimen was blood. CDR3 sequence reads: CASSFRDSQETQYF.